This record looks at one T cell receptor beta chain sequence and its context. The sample comes from a study of blood T cell repertoires in COVID-19. Overall study: Material from acute and convalescent COVID-19 was sourced from the United States, Italy and Spain. PBMCs, B-cell-depleted T cells, or T cells were the source of the cDNA or gDNA that made up the material.

Clones were read by immunoSEQ multiplex PCR, and TCRdb kept only the in-frame ones, dropping some. The sample lists 140,000 to 150,000 clones; over 75% were seen once. The CDR3 is 15 amino acids. Losses at the gene ends were 5 bases for V and 7 bases for J; bases not matched to a gene: 11. Germline-derived CDR1 and CDR2 are MNHNY and SVGAGI (reference sequence). This sequence originates from a man aged 55 to 69 with active or convalescent COVID-19. Sequencing input: peripheral blood. The gene calls are TRBV6-6 and TRBJ2-1; TRBD2 matches 7 bases. The CDR3 reads CASSARAQGGNEQFF. The CDR3 bases are TGTGCCAGCAGTGCCCGTGCCCAGGGAGGGAATGAGCAGTTCTTC.